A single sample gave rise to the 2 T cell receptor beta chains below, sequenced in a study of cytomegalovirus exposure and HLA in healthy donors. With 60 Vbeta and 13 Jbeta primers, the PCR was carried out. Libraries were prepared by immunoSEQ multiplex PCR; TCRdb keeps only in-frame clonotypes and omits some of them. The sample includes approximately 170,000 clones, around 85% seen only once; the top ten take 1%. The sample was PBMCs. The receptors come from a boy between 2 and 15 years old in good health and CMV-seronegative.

CDR3 nucleotide sequence: TGTGCCAGCTCACCACCGAGGTCCCAGGGCCACACAGATACGCAGTATTTT. Translating gives CASSPPRSQGHTDTQYF. The chain has TRBV18 and TRBJ2-3; tentatively, D is TRBD1 (5 bases). V was clipped by 0 bases and J by 2 bases, with 15 bases between them. Per germline, CDR1 KGHSH and CDR2 LQKENI. CDR3 length: 17 amino acids.

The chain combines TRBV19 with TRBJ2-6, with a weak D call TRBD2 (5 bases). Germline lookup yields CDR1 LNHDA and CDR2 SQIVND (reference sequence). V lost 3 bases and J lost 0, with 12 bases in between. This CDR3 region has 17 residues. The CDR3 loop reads CASSIDISVSGANVLTF. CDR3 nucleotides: TGTGCCAGTAGTATCGATATTAGCGTCTCTGGGGCCAACGTCCTGACTTTC.